A selection of T cell receptor beta chains follows, all from one sample in a study of vaccination and CD4 T cells after COVID-19. TCRdb passed the PCR reads through MiXCR, listing each CDR3 protein once. The sample yields under 25,000 distinct CDR3 sequences, 40% seen once. No antigen has been assigned to these receptors. Material: CD4+ T cells from blood, cultured in vitro, obtained after SARS-CoV-2 vaccination. These receptors all come from a human donor who had recovered from COVID-19. The CDR3 runs from the conserved cysteine through the conserved F or W. D genes are given only for firm matches. Clone size, where shown, is once, few, many, or a class for clones that have expanded.

d_call,v_call,j_call,cdr3_length,clone_size,cdr3_nt,cdr3_aa
TRBD1,TRBV6-2/TRBV6-3,TRBJ1-2,11,NA,TGTGCCACGGGACAGGGGAAAGGCTACACCTTC,CATGQGKGYTF
NA,TRBV6-1,TRBJ2-6,15,once,TGTGCCAGCAGAGACAGCTACTCTGGGGCCAACGTCCTGACTTTC,CASRDSYSGANVLTF
TRBD1,TRBV5-4,TRBJ1-2,15,NA,TGTGCCAGCAGCTTGGAGGCAGGGGGTAACTATGGCTACACCTTC,CASSLEAGGNYGYTF
NA,TRBV6-2/TRBV6-3,TRBJ2-3,16,NA,TGTGCCAGCAGTTACGGTCCAAGCGGGAGCACAGATACGCAGTATTTT,CASSYGPSGSTDTQYF
NA,TRBV25-1,TRBJ1-2,12,NA,TGTGCCAGCAGTGTTGGGAACTATGGCTACACCTTC,CASSVGNYGYTF
NA,TRBV7-2,TRBJ2-3,15,few,TGTGCCAGCAGCTTAGAGCGTCTAGAGGCAGATACGCAGTATTTT,CASSLERLEADTQYF
NA,TRBV10-3,TRBJ2-7,16,NA,TGTGCCATCAGTTGGGGGGAAAGGACAGTCTCCTACGAGCAGTACTTC,CAISWGERTVSYEQYF
TRBD1,TRBV5-4,TRBJ1-2,15,NA,TGTGCCAGCAGCTTGGAGCAGGGGGCTAACTATGGCTACACCTTC,CASSLEQGANYGYTF
NA,TRBV7-9,TRBJ1-1,16,few,TGTGCCAGCAGGCCTAACGGGCAGCTAGTGAACACTGAAGCTTTCTTT,CASRPNGQLVNTEAFF
NA,TRBV10-3,TRBJ1-1,12,NA,TGTGCCATCAGTAGGGGGATCACTGAAGCTTTCTTT,CAISRGITEAFF
TRBD1,TRBV4-3,TRBJ2-1,15,NA,TGCGCCAGCAGCCAAGGTAACAGGGGATACAATGAGCAGTTCTTC,CASSQGNRGYNEQFF
TRBD1,TRBV27,TRBJ1-1,12,few,TGTGCCAGCAGCCCCCACAGGGGACGGGCTTTCTTT,CASSPHRGRAFF
TRBD2,TRBV7-9,TRBJ2-1,15,once,TGTGCCAGCAGCTTAGATCTAGCGGGAGACAATGAGCAGTTCTTC,CASSLDLAGDNEQFF
NA,TRBV4-1,TRBJ2-2,15,NA,TGCGCCAGCAGCCCGACTGGACTGGGGGCCGGGGAGCTGTTTTTT,CASSPTGLGAGELFF
TRBD1,TRBV20-1,TRBJ1-2,13,few,TGCAGTGCAGCTAGACAGGGCAACTATGGCTACACCTTC,CSAARQGNYGYTF
TRBD2,TRBV6-4,TRBJ2-2,15,few,TGTGCCAGCAGCCTCCGGGGGGGGCCGGTCGGGGAGCTGTTTTTT,CASSLRGGPVGELFF
NA,TRBV19,TRBJ1-5,13,NA,TGTGCCAGTAGTATGGACAGTTATCAGCCCCAGCATTTT,CASSMDSYQPQHF
TRBD1,TRBV2,TRBJ1-5,13,NA,TGTGCCAGCAGTCAGACAGGGAATCAGCCCCAGCATTTT,CASSQTGNQPQHF
NA,TRBV29-1,TRBJ2-5,13,few,TGCAGCGTGACGGGACGGAGCCAAGAGACCCAGTACTTC,CSVTGRSQETQYF
TRBD2,TRBV24-1,TRBJ2-3,17,NA,TGTGCCACCAGTGATTTTTGGCGGGAGGGCGGCACAGATACGCAGTATTTT,CATSDFWREGGTDTQYF
NA,TRBV2,TRBJ2-5,14,NA,TGTGCCAGCAGTGAAGCACTAGCCGGAGAGACCCAGTACTTC,CASSEALAGETQYF
NA,TRBV5-1,TRBJ1-6,14,once,TGCGCCAGCAGCATAGGACAAGATAATTCACCCCTCCACTTT,CASSIGQDNSPLHF
TRBD1,TRBV6-1,TRBJ1-1,14,few,TGTGCCAGTCCTCGGGACAGCATGAACACTGAAGCTTTCTTT,CASPRDSMNTEAFF
NA,TRBV28,TRBJ1-5,12,NA,TGTGCCAGCAGGGTTAGCAATCAGCCCCAGCATTTT,CASRVSNQPQHF
NA,TRBV6-1,TRBJ1-6,14,few,TGTGCCAGCAGTGAAGGACAGCATAATTCACCCCTCCACTTT,CASSEGQHNSPLHF
NA,TRBV30,TRBJ2-3,16,NA,TGTGCCTGGAGTGGGGGACTTTCCCTTAGCACAGATACGCAGTATTTT,CAWSGGLSLSTDTQYF
NA,TRBV4-3,TRBJ2-3,14,NA,TGCGCCAGCAGCCATTACCGGGATACAGATACGCAGTATTTT,CASSHYRDTDTQYF
NA,TRBV20-1,TRBJ1-5,13,medium-sized,TGCAGTGCTAGAGGACAGAGCAATCAGCCCCAGCATTTT,CSARGQSNQPQHF
TRBD1,TRBV20-1,TRBJ1-5,14,few,TGCAGTGCTAAGGGACAGGGAAGCAATCAGCCCCAGCATTTT,CSAKGQGSNQPQHF
NA,TRBV24-1,TRBJ2-6,13,NA,TGTGCCGCCGGGGAAGCTGGGGCCAACGTCCTGACTTTC,CAAGEAGANVLTF
NA,TRBV7-3,TRBJ2-2,15,NA,TGTGCCAGCAGCTTAGCCGGAGAGAACACCGGGGAGCTGTTTTTT,CASSLAGENTGELFF
NA,TRBV7-9,TRBJ1-5,12,few,TGTGCCAGCAGCCGGGCGGATCAGCCCCAGCATTTT,CASSRADQPQHF
NA,TRBV6-1,TRBJ1-2,12,few,TGTGCCACCATGGGACGGCTCTATGGCTACACCTTC,CATMGRLYGYTF
TRBD2,TRBV7-9,TRBJ2-5,15,NA,TGTGCCAGCACCACGACTAGCGGGGATCAAGAGACCCAGTACTTC,CASTTTSGDQETQYF
NA,TRBV7-9,TRBJ2-1,10,NA,TGTGCCAGCAGCTTGGGTGAGCAGTTCTTC,CASSLGEQFF
NA,TRBV10-3,TRBJ2-5,14,NA,TGTGCCATCAACCTCCAGGGGTCGGGGGAGACCCAGTACTTC,CAINLQGSGETQYF
NA,TRBV6-1,TRBJ2-3,17,NA,TGTGCCAGCAGTCAGTACAGGGGGGGATCTAGCACAGATACGCAGTATTTT,CASSQYRGGSSTDTQYF
TRBD2,TRBV6-1,TRBJ2-5,16,few,TGTGCCAGCAGCCGGGGGGGACTAGCGGGAGTAGAGACCCAGTACTTC,CASSRGGLAGVETQYF
TRBD1,TRBV6-1,TRBJ2-7,12,NA,TGTGCCAGCAGCAGGGGGCAGTCCGAGCAGTACTTC,CASSRGQSEQYF
NA,TRBV20-1,TRBJ2-5,12,few,TGCAGTGCTAGAGACGATTCAGAGACCCAGTACTTC,CSARDDSETQYF
NA,TRBV6-1,TRBJ2-7,12,few,TGTGCCAGCACAGGGGCGGACTACGAGCAGTACTTC,CASTGADYEQYF
NA,TRBV6-8,TRBJ1-5,15,few,TGTGCCAGCAGCCCAGGGACCGCCCTCCAAAGGCCCCAGCATTTT,CASSPGTALQRPQHF